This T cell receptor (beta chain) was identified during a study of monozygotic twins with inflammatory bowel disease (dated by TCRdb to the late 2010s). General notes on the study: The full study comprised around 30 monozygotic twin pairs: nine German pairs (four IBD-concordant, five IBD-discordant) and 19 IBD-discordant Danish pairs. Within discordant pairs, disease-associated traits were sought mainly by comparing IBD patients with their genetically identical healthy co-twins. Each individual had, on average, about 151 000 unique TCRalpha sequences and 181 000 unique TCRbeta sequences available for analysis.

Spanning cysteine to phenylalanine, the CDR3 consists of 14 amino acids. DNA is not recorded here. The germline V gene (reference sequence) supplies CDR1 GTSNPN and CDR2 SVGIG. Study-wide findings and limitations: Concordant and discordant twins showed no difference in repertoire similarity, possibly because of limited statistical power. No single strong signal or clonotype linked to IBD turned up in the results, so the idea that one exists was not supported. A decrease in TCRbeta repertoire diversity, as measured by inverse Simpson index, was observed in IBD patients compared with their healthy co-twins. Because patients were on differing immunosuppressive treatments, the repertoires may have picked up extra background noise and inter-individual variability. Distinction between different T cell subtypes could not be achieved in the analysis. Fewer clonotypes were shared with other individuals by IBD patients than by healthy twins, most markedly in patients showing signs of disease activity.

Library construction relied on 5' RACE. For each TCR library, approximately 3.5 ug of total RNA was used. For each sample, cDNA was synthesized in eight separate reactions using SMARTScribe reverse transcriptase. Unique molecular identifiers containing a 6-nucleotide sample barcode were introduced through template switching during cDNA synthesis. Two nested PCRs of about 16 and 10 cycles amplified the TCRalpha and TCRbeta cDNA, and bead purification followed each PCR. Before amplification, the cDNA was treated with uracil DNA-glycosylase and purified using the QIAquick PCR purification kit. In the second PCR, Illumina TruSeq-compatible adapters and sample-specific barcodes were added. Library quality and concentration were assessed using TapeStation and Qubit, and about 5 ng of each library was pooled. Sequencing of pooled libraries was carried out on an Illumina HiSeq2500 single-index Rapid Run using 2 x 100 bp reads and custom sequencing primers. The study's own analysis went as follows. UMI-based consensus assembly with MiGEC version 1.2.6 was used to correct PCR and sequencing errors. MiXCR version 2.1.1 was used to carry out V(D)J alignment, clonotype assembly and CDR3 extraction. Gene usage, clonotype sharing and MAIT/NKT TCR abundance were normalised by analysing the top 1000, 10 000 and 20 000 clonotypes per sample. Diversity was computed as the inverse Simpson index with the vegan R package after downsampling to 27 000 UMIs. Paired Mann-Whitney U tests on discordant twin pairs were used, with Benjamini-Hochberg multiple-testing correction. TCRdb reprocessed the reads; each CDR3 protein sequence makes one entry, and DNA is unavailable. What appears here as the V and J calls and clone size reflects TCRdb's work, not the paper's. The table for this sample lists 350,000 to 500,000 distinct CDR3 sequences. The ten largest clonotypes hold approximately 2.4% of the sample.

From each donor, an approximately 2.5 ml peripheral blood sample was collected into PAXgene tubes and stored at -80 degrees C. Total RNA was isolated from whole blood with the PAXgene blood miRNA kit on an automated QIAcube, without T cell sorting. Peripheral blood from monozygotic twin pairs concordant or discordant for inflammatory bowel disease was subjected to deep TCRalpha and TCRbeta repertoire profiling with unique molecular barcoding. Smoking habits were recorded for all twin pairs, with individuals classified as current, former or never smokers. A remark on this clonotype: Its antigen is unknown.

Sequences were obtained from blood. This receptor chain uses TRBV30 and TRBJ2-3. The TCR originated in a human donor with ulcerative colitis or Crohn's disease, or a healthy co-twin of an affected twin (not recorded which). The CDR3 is CAWLEENKGDTQYF.